What follows are 15 T cell receptor beta chains derived from one specimen sequenced in a study of T-cell reconstitution after alpha-beta-depleted transplantation in children (TCRdb year 2016). The sample's treatment or condition label is to be understood as: allogeneic hematopoietic cell transplantation with graft depleted of TCRalphabeta T cells and CD19 B cells. Receptor libraries were prepared by PCR. Sequencing was performed on an Illumina HiSeq 2500. TCR library preparation used molecular barcoding, with unique molecular identifiers applied to normalize quantification of the TCRbeta repertoire. TCRdb reworked the public reads: Q25 trimming with fastp, MiXCR clone assembly, productive beta chains retained. Every entry covers one CDR3 protein and lists the most common genes and DNA from its rows. The sample yields 190,000 or so distinct CDR3 sequences; 5% to 7.5% were counted once. The top ten clonotypes cover roughly 4.8% of the sample.

Sequencing used PBMCs, obtained before TCRalphabeta/CD19-depleted stem cell transplant. These receptors were taken from a girl in the first two years of life with combined immunodeficiency, due to receive a stem cell transplant.

The gene calls are TRBV20-1 and TRBJ2-3, with TRBD2 matching over 12 bases. There are 17 residues in the CDR3. Germline V lookup: CDR1 DFQATT, CDR2 SNEGSKA (reference sequence). The V gene end was trimmed by 0 bases and the J gene end by 2 bases; junction bases not matched to a gene: 6. Here the CDR3 reads CSARDPLAGGPTDTQYF. CDR3 DNA: TGCAGTGCTAGAGATCCCCTAGCGGGGGGGCCCACAGATACGCAGTATTTT.

Ten or more counts support this clonotype. The CDR3 region has the DNA TGTGCCACCAGCAGGTCCAGGGCTCTAGGGGCCAACGTCCTGACTTTC. It translates to CATSRSRALGANVLTF. This chain connects TRBV15 to TRBJ2-6, with D tentatively TRBD1 (5 bases). The CDR3 contains 16 residues. V shed 3 bases and J shed 4 bases, with 13 bases lying between them. Germline-derived CDR1 and CDR2 are LNHNV and YYDKDF (reference sequence).

At least ten counts were recorded for this clonotype. V is TRBV28 and J is TRBJ2-1; 10 bases are shared with TRBD2. The CDR3 sequence is 15 residues long. Trimming removed 7 bases from V and 8 bases from J; junction bases left unmatched: 11. The germline gives CDR1 MDHEN, CDR2 SYDVKM. The CDR3 protein is CASTPPGLAVDEQFF. The CDR3 DNA reads as TGTGCCAGCACCCCACCCGGACTAGCGGTCGATGAGCAGTTCTTC.

This clonotype was observed at least ten times. The chain recombines TRBV29-1 with TRBJ2-2; D is unresolved. CDR1 and CDR2 from the germline V gene are SQVTM and ANQGSEA. The CDR3 extends over 14 amino acids. Trimming pared 1 base from V and 2 bases from J, leaving 8 bases between. CDR3 DNA: TGCAGCGTTGAAGTTAGAGTTAACACCGGGGAGCTGTTTTTT. Translated, it gives CSVEVRVNTGELFF.

This clonotype was seen ten or more times. This chain connects TRBV2 to TRBJ2-2, with 8 bases aligning to TRBD1. Germline V gives CDR1 SNHLY, CDR2 FYNNEI. J gave up 0 bases and V 7 bases, and 10 bases lay outside the gene matches. This CDR3 has 17 residues. The CDR3 loop is CASTRSGTGSNTGELFF. The CDR3 region has the DNA TGTGCCAGCACTCGCTCCGGGACAGGATCGAACACCGGGGAGCTGTTTTTT.

This clonotype has at least ten counts. V gene TRBV12-3 or TRBV12-4 combines with J gene TRBJ1-1, with D possibly matching TRBD1 (6 bases). This CDR3 is 13 amino acids long. Trimming removed 3 bases at V and 5 bases at J, with 10 bases between. The CDR3 region has the DNA TGTGCCAGCAGTTTTGTCAGGGGTACTGAAGCTTTCTTT. Translating it yields CASSFVRGTEAFF.

This clonotype was seen at least ten times. CDR3 sequence: CSAGPMTFF. The DNA of the CDR3 is TGCAGTGCGGGACCCATGACTTTCTTT. This chain links TRBV20-1 with TRBJ1-1, with D maybe TRBD1 (5 bases). The CDR3 length is 9 residues. The germline V and J ends were trimmed by 6 bases and 12 bases, with 11 bases remaining between them. CDR1 is DFQATT, CDR2 SNEGSKA, per germline (reference sequence).

This clonotype showed up many times. The V and J genes are TRBV28 and TRBJ2-7; 7 bases are shared with TRBD2. The CDR3 loop spans 14 amino acids. Germline CDR1 MDHEN, CDR2 SYDVKM. Unmatched junction bases numbered 8, after V lost 8 bases and J lost 1 base. Here the CDR3 reads CASGPLAESYEQYF. CDR3 bases: TGTGCCAGCGGACCTCTAGCGGAGTCCTACGAGCAGTACTTC.

The chain is built from TRBV6-5 and TRBJ1-2, with D possibly TRBD1 on 6 matching bases. The CDR3 spans 14 residues. Germline loops: CDR1 MNHEY, CDR2 SVGAGI. V lost 2 bases to trimming and J lost 4 bases, with 11 bases between them. This CDR3 reads CASSYRGISYGYTF. The DNA of the CDR3 is TGTGCCAGCAGTTACAGGGGGATTAGCTATGGCTACACCTTC.

This clonotype appeared many times. The V call is TRBV28, the J call TRBJ2-7; possibly TRBD1 for D (6 bases). V was trimmed by 4 bases and J by 0 bases, leaving 10 bases between them. Germline V CDR1 and CDR2: MDHEN, SYDVKM. The CDR3 extends over 14 amino acids. This CDR3 reads CASSWARGSYEQYF. As DNA, the CDR3 is TGTGCCAGCAGTTGGGCCAGGGGCTCCTACGAGCAGTACTTC.

The V and J genes are TRBV15 and TRBJ2-3; the D call may be TRBD1 or TRBD2 (5 bases each). The germline V and J ends were trimmed by 7 bases and 2 bases, with 22 bases remaining between them. Germline loops: CDR1 LNHNV, CDR2 YYDKDF (reference sequence). The CDR3 has 17 amino acids. The chain's CDR3 is CATMLGTLFWATDTQYF. The DNA for the CDR3 is TGTGCCACCATGCTAGGGACCCTCTTCTGGGCCACAGATACGCAGTATTTT.

This clonotype was observed at least ten times. This chain connects TRBV7-9 to TRBJ2-2; no definite D call. V was cut by 10 bases and J by 7 bases, with 7 bases left in between. CDR3 length: 10 amino acids. Germline CDR1 and CDR2: SEHNR and FQNEAQ (reference sequence). CDR3: CAIRLGELFF. CDR3 coding DNA: TGTGCCATCAGGCTCGGGGAGCTGTTTTTT.

This chain uses TRBV6-5 with TRBJ1-5, with 7 bases identical to TRBD1. Trimming removed 8 bases from V and 0 bases from J; junction bases left unmatched: 13. The CDR3 length is 17 residues. Germline V gene data show CDR1 as MNHEY and CDR2 as SVGAGI. In nucleotides, the CDR3 is TGTGCCAGCCTGAGCGGGACAGACTTATATAGCAATCAGCCCCAGCATTTT. Amino acids: CASLSGTDLYSNQPQHF.

This clonotype was found many times. This chain uses TRBV12-3 or TRBV12-4 with TRBJ1-6, with D unresolved. This CDR3 contains 13 residues. V was trimmed by 2 bases and J by 10 bases, leaving 9 bases between them. Here the CDR3 DNA reads TGTGCCAGCAGTTTAAAAGAGAAGTCACCCCTCCACTTT. As protein: CASSLKEKSPLHF.

Many counts were recorded for this clonotype. CDR3 sequence: CASSQGGQGALYNEQFF. The DNA for the CDR3 is TGCGCCAGCAGCCAAGGAGGGCAGGGGGCCCTCTACAATGAGCAGTTCTTC. This sequence joins TRBV4-1 and TRBJ2-1; 8 bases agree with TRBD1. The CDR3 is 17 amino acids. Trimming removed 1 base from V and 3 bases from J; junction bases left unmatched: 8. CDR1 and CDR2 (germline): MGHRA, YSYEKL.